The 25 T cell receptor beta chains listed next were all sequenced from one sample in a study of blood T cells in healthy people across ages. Alongside a J-beta primer mix, a sample-barcoded 5' primer served in a second PCR lasting about 7 to 11 cycles. TCRdb ran MiXCR on the 5' RACE reads and lists one entry per CDR3 protein. The sample consists of approximately 770,000 distinct CDR3 sequences, roughly 50% of them appearing once. The sample consisted of blood. The receptors originated from a man aged 25-45 years in good health.

The chain combines TRBV6-1 with TRBJ1-2; 10 bases match TRBD1. Per germline, CDR1 MNHNS and CDR2 SASEGT. V was clipped by 7 bases and J by 4 bases; unmatched bases: 6. This CDR3 spans 14 amino acids. CDR3 protein: CASTRDRGLYGYTF. The CDR3, as DNA: TGTGCCAGCACCCGGGACAGGGGTCTCTATGGCTACACCTTC.

The chain links TRBV7-2 to TRBJ2-1; 8 bases match TRBD1. The CDR3 is made up of 20 amino acids. With 5 bases clipped from V and 5 bases from J, the junction kept 23 bases outside the gene matches. In germline, CDR1 is SGHTA, CDR2 FQGNSA. The CDR3 DNA reads as TGTGCCAGCAGCCTCCCCCAGGGGGCCAAGTCTCAAGGGCAAAACAATGAGCAGTTCTTC. It specifies CASSLPQGAKSQGQNNEQFF.

This clonotype was counted at least ten times. The rearrangement links TRBV29-1 to TRBJ2-1, with D unresolved. From germline, CDR1 is SQVTM and CDR2 ANQGSEA. The V end was cut by 7 bases, the J end by 7 bases, with 11 bases between. The CDR3 sequence is 11 residues long. The CDR3 sequence: CSGQRGNEQFF. CDR3 nucleotide sequence: TGCAGCGGTCAACGTGGGAATGAGCAGTTCTTC.

The V and J genes are TRBV11-2 and TRBJ1-2; the D gene is possibly TRBD1 (5 bases). Trimming took off 0 bases at V and 4 bases at J, with 12 bases between the two ends. Looked up from germline, CDR1 is SGHAT and CDR2 is FQNNGV. This CDR3 contains 15 residues. As DNA, the CDR3 is TGTGCCAGCAGCTTAGAAAGCAGGGACCTCTATGGCTACACCTTC. It encodes CASSLESRDLYGYTF.

V usage is TRBV10-3 and J usage is TRBJ2-7, with 11 bases lining up with TRBD1. The germline V gene encodes CDR1 ENHRY and CDR2 SYGVKD. CDR3 length: 14 amino acids. J gave up 2 bases and V 10 bases, and 7 bases lay outside the gene matches. This chain's CDR3 is CASTGTGGAYEQYF. The CDR3 coding sequence is TGTGCCAGCACCGGGACAGGGGGGGCCTACGAGCAGTACTTC.

This clonotype was observed a handful of times. The chain employs TRBV20-1 and TRBJ2-5, with D possibly being TRBD2 (6 bases). The CDR3 runs to 14 residues. Germline-derived CDR1 and CDR2 are DFQATT and SNEGSKA (reference sequence). V was trimmed by 6 bases and J by 4 bases, leaving 18 bases between them. CDR3 in DNA: TGCAGTGCCCCGACAGACCGGCGGGGAGAGACCCAGTACTTC. It codes for CSAPTDRRGETQYF.

The chain recombines TRBV20-1 with TRBJ2-5; no clear D. Germline CDR1 DFQATT, CDR2 SNEGSKA (reference sequence). The V end lost 5 bases, the J end lost 0 bases, and 16 bases lay between the germline ends. The CDR3 spans 15 residues. The CDR3 nucleotides read TGCAGTGCTGCCTCCCCTGCGGCCTACCAAGAGACCCAGTACTTC. It translates to CSAASPAAYQETQYF.

The V and J genes are TRBV5-1 and TRBJ1-4; 7 bases line up with TRBD1. V lost 4 bases to trimming and J lost 6 bases; unmatched junction nucleotides: 6. The CDR3 has 14 residues. CDR1 SGHRS and CDR2 YFSETQ come from the germline V gene. The CDR3 bases are TGCGCCAGCAGCGCTTGGACAGGTTATGAAAAACTGTTTTTT. Protein product: CASSAWTGYEKLFF.

The chain is built from TRBV6-4 and TRBJ2-3, with a tentative D call TRBD2 (6 bases). This CDR3 is 14 amino acids long. In germline, CDR1 is MRHNA, CDR2 SNTAGT. V lost 2 bases and J lost 1, with 7 bases in between. CDR3 sequence (DNA): TGTGCCAGCAGTGACCAGCGGGGCACAGATACGCAGTATTTT. Protein product: CASSDQRGTDTQYF.

V gene TRBV6-1 combines with J gene TRBJ2-7, with 7 bases lining up with TRBD2. Germline trimming cut 11 bases from V and 0 bases from J; bases unmatched to any gene: 7. The CDR3 is 13 amino acids. Germline values: CDR1 MNHNS, CDR2 SASEGT. Here the CDR3 reads CASWGGNSYEQYF. CDR3 bases: TGTGCCTCCTGGGGGGGGAACTCCTACGAGCAGTACTTC.

This clonotype was recorded only once. This chain connects TRBV5-1 to TRBJ2-3; a weak D match, TRBD2 (5 bases). The CDR3 contains 14 residues. V lost 4 bases to trimming and J lost 4 bases, with 13 bases between them. Per germline, CDR1 SGHRS and CDR2 YFSETQ. CDR3 sequence: CASSEGNGADTQYF. Written as DNA, the CDR3 is TGCGCCAGCAGCGAGGGCAACGGGGCAGATACGCAGTATTTT.

The chain uses TRBV6-4 and TRBJ1-2; D ambiguous. V gave up 8 bases and J gave up 4 bases, with 20 bases separating them. This CDR3 region has 15 residues. Per the germline V gene, CDR1 is MRHNA and CDR2 is SNTAGT. The CDR3 DNA reads TGTGCCAGCCCCCCATCGGGGAATGGGTGCTATGGCTACACCTTC. Protein product: CASPPSGNGCYGYTF.

The CDR3 region has the DNA TGTGCCAGCAGTCCTACGACTTGGGGGTACGAGCAGTACTTC. Translation gives CASSPTTWGYEQYF. The chain is built from TRBV28 and TRBJ2-7; the D call may be TRBD1 or TRBD2 (5 bases each). The CDR3 sequence is 14 residues long. Trimming left V 5 bases short and J 4 bases short, with 15 bases between. Germline assignment: CDR1 MDHEN and CDR2 SYDVKM.

The chain uses TRBV11-2 and TRBJ1-4; D gene uncertain. The CDR3 consists of 18 residues. Germline CDR1 and CDR2: SGHAT and FQNNGV. Between the trimmed V and J ends, which lost 4 bases and 4 bases, there was a span of 22 bases. CDR3 nucleotide sequence: TGTGCCAGCAGCTACTTCCCGGACTCGTGGGCCCTTAATGAAAAACTGTTTTTT. This encodes CASSYFPDSWALNEKLFF. The entire variable domain, with the rest obtained from reference TRBV11-2 and TRBJ1-4, is as follows: EAGVAQSPRYKIIEKRQSVAFWCNPISGHATLYWYQQILGQGPKLLIQFQNNGVVDDSQLPKDRFSAERLKGVDSTLKIQPAKLEDSAVYLCASSYFPDSWALNEKLFFGSGTQLSVL.

This chain uses TRBV21-1 with TRBJ1-2. TRBV21-1 is designated a pseudogene. The CDR3 totals 11 residues. CDR3 in DNA: TGTGCCAGCAGCACGAAGGCCAGCTACACCTTC. Translation: CASSTKASYTF.

This clonotype was seen just once. This rearrangement joins TRBV6-1 to TRBJ2-5; D ambiguous. Trimming took 2 bases from V and 4 from J, leaving 8 bases between them. Germline-derived CDR1 and CDR2 are MNHNS and SASEGT. There are 13 residues in the CDR3. The CDR3 region has the DNA TGTGCCAGCAGTGAACGTTTCCGAGAGACCCAGTACTTC. Translating it yields CASSERFRETQYF.

The rearrangement joins TRBV7-8 to TRBJ1-2, with 8 nucleotides matching TRBD1. J lost 2 bases, V lost 1 base, and 6 bases had no gene match. The CDR3 has 16 residues. CDR1 and CDR2 (germline): SGHVS, FQNEAQ. CDR3 DNA sequence: TGTGCCAGCAGCTTAGGTTGGACAGGGTCGAACTATGGCTACACCTTC. Residues: CASSLGWTGSNYGYTF.

This clonotype was recorded a few times. V and J are TRBV4-3 and TRBJ2-1, with D possibly matching TRBD1 (5 bases). The germline V gene encodes CDR1 LGHNA and CDR2 YSLEER. V lost 0 bases to trimming and J lost 0 bases, with 9 bases between them. The CDR3 is made up of 16 amino acids. This CDR3 reads CASSQEGLSSYNEQFF. The CDR3 DNA follows: TGCGCCAGCAGCCAAGAGGGGCTTAGCTCCTACAATGAGCAGTTCTTC.

This chain uses TRBV7-2 with TRBJ1-1; 8 bases match TRBD1. V dropped 5 bases and J dropped 1; count of bases not matched to a gene: 3. This CDR3 is built from 14 residues. Germline-derived CDR1 and CDR2 are SGHTA and FQGNSA. The CDR3 DNA sequence: TGTGCCAGCAGCAGGGGACAGGAGAACACTGAAGCTTTCTTT. Its translation is CASSRGQENTEAFF.

This clonotype was counted a few times. The chain is built from TRBV7-2 and TRBJ1-2, with D possibly matching TRBD1 (5 bases). Trimming cost V 4 bases and J 6 bases, with 9 bases left between them. CDR3 length: 12 residues. In germline, CDR1 is SGHTA, CDR2 FQGNSA. CDR3 residues: CASSSGDDGYTF. For the CDR3, the DNA is TGTGCCAGCAGCTCCGGGGACGATGGCTACACCTTC.

The chain uses TRBV7-9 and TRBJ1-5, with 9 positions matching TRBD1. The germline gives CDR1 SEHNR, CDR2 FQNEAQ (reference sequence). V was clipped by 4 bases and J by 5 bases; unmatched bases: 9. The CDR3 covers 16 residues. CDR3: CASSSYRDRDDQPQHF. For the CDR3, the DNA is TGTGCCAGCAGCTCGTACCGGGACAGGGACGATCAGCCCCAGCATTTT.

The V gene is TRBV6-2 or TRBV6-3, the J gene TRBJ1-6; 7 bases are shared with TRBD1. The germline CDR1 and CDR2 sequences are MNHEY and SVGEGT. V dropped 1 base and J dropped 8; count of bases not matched to a gene: 5. The CDR3 totals 15 residues. Written as DNA, the CDR3 is TGTGCCAGCAGTTACTATGGCAGGGGGGATTCACCCCTCCACTTT. Translated, it gives CASSYYGRGDSPLHF.

V gene TRBV7-9 combines with J gene TRBJ2-2; unclear D gene. CDR3 length: 12 residues. The V gene's germline CDR1 is SEHNR and CDR2 FQNEAQ (reference sequence). Trimming shortened V by 8 bases and J by 6 bases, and 10 bases separated the two germline ends. CDR3 coding DNA: TGTGCCAGCTTCCAGGTGGCCGGGGAGCTGTTTTTT. Translating it yields CASFQVAGELFF.

The rearrangement joins TRBV20-1 to TRBJ2-7; 11 bases align to TRBD2. This CDR3 has 15 amino acids. Germline V CDR1 and CDR2: DFQATT, SNEGSKA (reference sequence). Trimming at V came to 4 bases and at J to 2 bases, leaving 7 bases not matched to a gene. The CDR3 DNA reads TGCAGTGCTATAATTACTAGCGGGAGAACCTACGAGCAGTACTTC. It specifies CSAIITSGRTYEQYF.

The V gene is TRBV29-1, the J gene TRBJ2-3; 11 bases match TRBD2. The CDR3 contains 17 residues. Germline CDR1 and CDR2: SQVTM and ANQGSEA. Germline trimming cut 7 bases from V and 4 bases from J; bases unmatched to any gene: 16. The DNA for the CDR3 is TGCAGCGCCAAAGTTCGACTAGCGGGATCATTCCCAGATACGCAGTATTTT. This gives the protein CSAKVRLAGSFPDTQYF.